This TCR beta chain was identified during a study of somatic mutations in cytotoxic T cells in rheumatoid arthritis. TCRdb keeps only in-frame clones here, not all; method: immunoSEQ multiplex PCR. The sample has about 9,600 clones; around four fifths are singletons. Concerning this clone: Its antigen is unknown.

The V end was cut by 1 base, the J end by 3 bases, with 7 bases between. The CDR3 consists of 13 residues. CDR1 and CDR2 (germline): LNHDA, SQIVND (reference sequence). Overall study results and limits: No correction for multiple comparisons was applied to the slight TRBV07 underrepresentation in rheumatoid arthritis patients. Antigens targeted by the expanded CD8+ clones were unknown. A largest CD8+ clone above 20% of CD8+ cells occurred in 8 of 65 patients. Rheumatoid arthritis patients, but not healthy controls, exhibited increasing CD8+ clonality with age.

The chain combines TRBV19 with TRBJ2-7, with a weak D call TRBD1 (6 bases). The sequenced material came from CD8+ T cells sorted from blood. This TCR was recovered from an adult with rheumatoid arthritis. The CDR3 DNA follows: TGTGCCAGTAGTATAGGGGACATCTACGAGCAGTACTTC. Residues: CASSIGDIYEQYF.